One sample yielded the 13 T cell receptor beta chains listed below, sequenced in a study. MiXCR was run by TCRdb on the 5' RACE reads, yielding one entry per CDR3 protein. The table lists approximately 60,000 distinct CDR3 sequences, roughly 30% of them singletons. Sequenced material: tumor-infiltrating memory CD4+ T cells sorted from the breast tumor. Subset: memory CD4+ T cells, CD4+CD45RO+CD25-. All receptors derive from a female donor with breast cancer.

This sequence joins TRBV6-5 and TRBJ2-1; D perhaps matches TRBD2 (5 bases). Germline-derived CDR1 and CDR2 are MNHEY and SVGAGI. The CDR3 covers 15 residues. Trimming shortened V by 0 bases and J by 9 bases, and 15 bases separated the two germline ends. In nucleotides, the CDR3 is TGTGCCAGCAGTTACTCGGAAGTCCTCCGGGGTGAGCAGTTCTTC. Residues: CASSYSEVLRGEQFF.

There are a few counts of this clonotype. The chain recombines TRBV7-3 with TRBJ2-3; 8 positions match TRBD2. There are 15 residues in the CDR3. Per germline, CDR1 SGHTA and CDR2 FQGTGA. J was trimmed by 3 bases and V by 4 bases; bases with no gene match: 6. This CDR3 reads CASSSGGPTTDTQYF. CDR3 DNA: TGTGCCAGCAGCTCGGGGGGGCCGACGACAGATACGCAGTATTTT.

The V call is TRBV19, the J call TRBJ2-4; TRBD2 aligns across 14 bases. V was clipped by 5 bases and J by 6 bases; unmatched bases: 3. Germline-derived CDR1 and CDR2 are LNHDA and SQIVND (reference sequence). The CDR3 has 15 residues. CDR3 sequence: CASSPGLAGGNIQYF. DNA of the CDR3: TGTGCCAGTAGTCCCGGACTAGCGGGAGGAAACATTCAGTACTTC. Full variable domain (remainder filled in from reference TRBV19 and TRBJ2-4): DGGITQSPKYLFRKEGQNVTLSCEQNLNHDAMYWYRQDPGQGLRLIYYSQIVNDFQKGDIAEGYSVSREKKESFPLTVTSAQKNPTAFYLCASSPGLAGGNIQYFGAGTRLSVL.

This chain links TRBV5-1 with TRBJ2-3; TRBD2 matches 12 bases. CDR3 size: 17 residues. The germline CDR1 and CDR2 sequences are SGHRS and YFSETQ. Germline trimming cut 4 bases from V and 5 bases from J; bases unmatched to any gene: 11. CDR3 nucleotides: TGCGCCAGCAGCCCCAACCTACTAGCGGGAGGTGGAGATACGCAGTATTTT. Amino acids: CASSPNLLAGGGDTQYF.

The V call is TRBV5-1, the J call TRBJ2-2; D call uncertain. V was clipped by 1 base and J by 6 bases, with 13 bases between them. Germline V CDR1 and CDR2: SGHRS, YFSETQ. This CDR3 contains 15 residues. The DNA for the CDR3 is TGCGCCAGCAGCTTGTTGGACCACCAGTCCGGGGAGCTGTTTTTT. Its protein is CASSLLDHQSGELFF.

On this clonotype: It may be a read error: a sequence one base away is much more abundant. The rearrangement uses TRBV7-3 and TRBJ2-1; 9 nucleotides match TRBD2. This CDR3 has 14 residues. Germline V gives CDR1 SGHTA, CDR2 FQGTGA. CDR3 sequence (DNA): TGTGCCAGCAGCGCCCAACTAGCGGGCAATAAGCAGTTCTTC. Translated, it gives CASSAQLAGNKQFF.

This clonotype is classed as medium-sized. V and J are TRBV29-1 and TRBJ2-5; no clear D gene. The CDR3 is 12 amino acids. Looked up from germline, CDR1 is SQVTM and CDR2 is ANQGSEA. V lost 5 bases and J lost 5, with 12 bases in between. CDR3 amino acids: CSVFHGQETQYF. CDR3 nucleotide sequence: TGCAGCGTTTTTCACGGGCAGGAGACCCAGTACTTC.

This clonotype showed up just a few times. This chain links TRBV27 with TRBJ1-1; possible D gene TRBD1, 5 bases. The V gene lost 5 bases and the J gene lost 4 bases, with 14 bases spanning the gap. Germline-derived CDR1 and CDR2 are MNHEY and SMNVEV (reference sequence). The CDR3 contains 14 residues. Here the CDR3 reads CASSPHGARTEAFF. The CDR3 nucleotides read TGTGCCAGCAGTCCACACGGGGCACGCACTGAAGCTTTCTTT.

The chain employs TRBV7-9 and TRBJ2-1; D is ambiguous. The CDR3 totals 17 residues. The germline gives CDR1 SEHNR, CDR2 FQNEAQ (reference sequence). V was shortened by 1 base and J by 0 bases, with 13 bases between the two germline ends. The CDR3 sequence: CASSLGIPRSSYNEQFF. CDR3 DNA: TGTGCCAGCAGCTTAGGGATTCCGAGAAGCTCCTACAATGAGCAGTTCTTC. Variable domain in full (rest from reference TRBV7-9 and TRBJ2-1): DTGVSQNPRHKITKRGQNVTFRCDPISEHNRLYWYRQTLGQGPEFLTYFQNEAQLEKSRLLSDRFSAERPKGSFSTLEIQRTEQGDSAMYLCASSLGIPRSSYNEQFFGPGTRLTVL.

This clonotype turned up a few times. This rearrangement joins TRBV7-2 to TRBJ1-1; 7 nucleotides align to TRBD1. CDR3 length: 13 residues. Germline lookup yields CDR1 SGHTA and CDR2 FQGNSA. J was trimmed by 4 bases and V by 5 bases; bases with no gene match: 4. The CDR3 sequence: CASSPDRATEAFF. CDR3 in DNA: TGTGCCAGCAGCCCCGACAGGGCCACTGAAGCTTTCTTT.

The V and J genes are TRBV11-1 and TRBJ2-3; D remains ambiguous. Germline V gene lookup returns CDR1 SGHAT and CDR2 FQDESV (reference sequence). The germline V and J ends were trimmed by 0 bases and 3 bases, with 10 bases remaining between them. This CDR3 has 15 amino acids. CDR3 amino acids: CASSLASYRTDTQYF. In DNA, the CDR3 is TGTGCCAGCAGCTTAGCTAGTTACAGAACAGATACGCAGTATTTT.

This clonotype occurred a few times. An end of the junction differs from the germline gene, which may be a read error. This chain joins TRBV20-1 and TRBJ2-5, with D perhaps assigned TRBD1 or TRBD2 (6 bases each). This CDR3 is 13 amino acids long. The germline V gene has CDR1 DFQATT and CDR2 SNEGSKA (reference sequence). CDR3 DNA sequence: TGCAGTGCAAGAGGGGGGTCCCAAGAGACCCAGTACTTC. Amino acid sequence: CSARGGSQETQYF.

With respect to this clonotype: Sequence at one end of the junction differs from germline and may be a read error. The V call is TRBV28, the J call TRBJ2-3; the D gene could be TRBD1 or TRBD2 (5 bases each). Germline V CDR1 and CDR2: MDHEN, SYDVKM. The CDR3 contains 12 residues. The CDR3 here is CASSSGPRDQKF. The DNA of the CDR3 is TGTGCCAGCAGTTCAGGACCACGGGACCAAAAGTTT. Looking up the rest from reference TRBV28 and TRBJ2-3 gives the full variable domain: DVKVTQSSRYLVKRTGEKVFLECVQDMDHENMFWYRQDPGLGLRLIYFSYDVKMKEKGDIPEGYSVSREKKERFSLILESASTNQTSMYLCASSSGPRDQKFGPGTRLTVL.